These T cell receptor beta chains were read from a single sample in a study of vaccination effects on CD4 cells after COVID-19. Their cognate antigens are unknown. Using immunoSEQ multiplex PCR, the repertoire was profiled, and TCRdb retains in-frame clones only, with some absent. Here the sample spans some 79,000 clones, around 76% being singletons. The sequences come from CD4+ T cells from PBMCs cultured with HCoV-229E spike peptides, collected before COVID-19 vaccination. These TCRs come from a human donor who received a COVID-19 vaccine. Both conserved end residues are part of each CDR3. A D gene is named only where the DNA matches it firmly. Some rows have no size entry. The others give once, few or many, or a class for an expanded clone.

J	V	D	size	CDR3	DNA
TRBJ2-5	TRBV19	NA	NA	CASSLRDQGGTQYF	TGTGCCAGTAGTCTACGGGACCAGGGAGGGACCCAGTACTTC
TRBJ2-3	TRBV7-2	NA	NA	CASSTSWGIRHTQYF	TGTGCCAGCAGCACAAGCTGGGGTATTAGGCATACGCAGTATTTT
TRBJ2-2	TRBV7-2	TRBD2	NA	CASSPQGLAGGSGELFF	TGTGCCAGCAGTCCCCAAGGACTAGCGGGCGGCTCCGGGGAGCTGTTTTTT
TRBJ2-3	TRBV18	TRBD2	NA	CASSPLPGLAGLGTQYF	TGTGCCAGCTCACCACTCCCGGGACTAGCGGGGTTGGGGACGCAGTATTTT
TRBJ1-2	TRBV2	TRBD1	NA	CASSDRQGAGGYTF	TGTGCCAGCAGTGACAGACAGGGGGCCGGTGGCTACACCTTC
TRBJ2-2	TRBV5-1	TRBD1	NA	CASSLATQGADTGELFF	TGCGCCAGCAGCTTGGCCACTCAGGGGGCGGACACCGGGGAGCTGTTTTTT
TRBJ1-4	TRBV24-1	NA	once	CATSGRHNEKLFF	TGTGCCACCAGTGGTCGGCATAATGAAAAACTGTTTTTT
TRBJ1-1	TRBV19	TRBD1	NA	CASSGTGFTEAFF	TGTGCCAGCTCCGGGACAGGGTTCACTGAAGCTTTCTTT
TRBJ2-1	TRBV20-1	NA	once	CSAAYYNEQFF	TGCAGTGCTGCCTACTACAATGAGCAGTTCTTC
TRBJ2-1	TRBV7-2	NA	NA	CASSLLLNIGHPLFF	TGTGCCAGCAGCTTATTGCTGAATATTGGACACCCCCTGTTCTTC
TRBJ1-1	TRBV30	NA	few	CASYTLQGNTEAFF	TGTGCCTCCTATACGTTACAGGGGAACACTGAAGCTTTCTTT
TRBJ2-3	TRBV10-3	TRBD2	NA	CAISERLAGTDTQYF	TGTGCCATCAGTGAAAGGCTAGCGGGCACAGATACGCAGTATTTT
TRBJ2-5	TRBV29-1	NA	NA	CSVEAGTVFMYQETQYF	TGCAGCGTTGAAGCAGGAACCGTTTTTATGTACCAAGAGACCCAGTACTTC
TRBJ1-4	TRBV9	NA	once	CASSVDQGGGKLFF	TGTGCCAGCAGCGTAGATCAGGGCGGTGGAAAACTGTTTTTT
TRBJ2-2	TRBV5-1	NA	NA	CASSQTSGTPTGELFF	TGCGCCAGCAGCCAAACTTCCGGGACCCCGACCGGGGAGCTGTTTTTT
TRBJ1-1	TRBV5-4	NA	NA	CASSMSGVFGTEAFF	TGTGCCAGCAGCATGTCAGGGGTATTTGGGACTGAAGCTTTCTTT
TRBJ1-5	TRBV21-1	NA	NA	CASSKVRGQGNSNQPQHF	TGTGCCAGCAGCAAAGTGAGGGGACAGGGGAATAGCAATCAGCCCCAGCATTTT
TRBJ1-2	TRBV27	NA	few	CASSSTGKTAGYTF	TGTGCCAGCAGTTCTACCGGGAAAACCGCAGGCTACACCTTC
TRBJ1-5	TRBV19	NA	once	CASSRDGQPQHF	TGTGCCAGTAGCCGCGACGGGCAGCCCCAGCATTTT
TRBJ1-1	TRBV7-8	NA	NA	CASSLDRAAAAFF	TGTGCCAGCAGCTTAGACAGGGCCGCGGCAGCTTTCTTT
TRBJ1-1	TRBV5-5	TRBD1	NA	CASSLVIGTDRGHLEAFF	TGTGCCAGCAGCTTGGTGATCGGGACAGACCGAGGACATCTTGAAGCTTTCTTT
TRBJ1-4	TRBV24-1	NA	NA	CATSDSRQYEKLFF	TGTGCCACCAGTGATTCCAGACAGTATGAAAAACTGTTTTTT
TRBJ1-4	TRBV5-1	TRBD1	NA	CASSRGTGDEKLFF	TGCGCCAGCAGCCGAGGGACAGGGGATGAAAAACTGTTTTTT
TRBJ2-2	TRBV18	NA	NA	CASSPRSQGPTGELFF	TGTGCCAGCTCACCACGGTCTCAGGGACCGACCGGGGAGCTGTTTTTT
TRBJ1-5	TRBV19	NA	NA	CASSIVGGIGNQPQHF	TGTGCCAGTAGTATAGTGGGGGGTATCGGCAATCAGCCCCAGCATTTT
TRBJ1-5	TRBV21-1	NA	NA	CASSIGGRSWCDSRAYSNQPQHF	TGTGCCAGCAGCATAGGCGGGCGGTCTTGGTGTGACTCGAGAGCGTATAGCAATCAGCCCCAGCATTTT
TRBJ1-5	TRBV6-5	TRBD1	NA	CASSFRGGSDQPQHF	TGTGCCAGCAGTTTCAGAGGGGGCAGCGATCAGCCCCAGCATTTT
TRBJ2-3	TRBV6-5	NA	NA	CASSYDKGSTDTQYF	TGTGCCAGCAGTTATGATAAGGGGAGCACAGATACGCAGTATTTT
TRBJ2-2	TRBV7-2	NA	NA	CASSPGQTTGELFF	TGTGCCAGCAGCCCCGGACAGACCACCGGGGAGCTGTTTTTT
TRBJ2-5	TRBV29-1	NA	NA	CSVDSRAQYF	TGCAGCGTTGATTCGCGGGCCCAGTACTTC
TRBJ2-2	TRBV3-1/TRBV3-2	NA	NA	CASSQEGLRTGELFF	TGTGCCAGCAGCCAAGAGGGGTTGCGCACCGGGGAGCTGTTTTTT
TRBJ2-5	TRBV19	NA	NA	CASSPGTPQETQYF	TGTGCCAGTAGCCCCGGGACACCTCAAGAGACCCAGTACTTC
TRBJ2-5	TRBV4-1	TRBD1	NA	CASSQGDRDQETQYF	TGCGCCAGCAGCCAAGGGGACAGGGATCAAGAGACCCAGTACTTC
TRBJ1-4	TRBV28	TRBD1	NA	CASSFSPGTGDEKLFF	TGTGCCAGCAGTTTCTCCCCCGGGACAGGGGATGAAAAACTGTTTTTT
TRBJ2-2	TRBV10-1	NA	NA	CASSFSGTGELFF	TGCGCCAGCAGCTTCTCGGGCACCGGGGAGCTGTTTTTT
TRBJ1-2	TRBV2	NA	NA	CASSEESIKRSYTF	TGTGCCAGCAGTGAGGAGAGTATCAAGAGGAGCTACACCTTC
TRBJ2-5	TRBV18	NA	NA	CASSPQFASRLQETQYF	TGTGCCAGCTCACCACAATTTGCTAGCCGTCTGCAAGAGACCCAGTACTTC
TRBJ1-3	TRBV5-1	NA	once	CASSLTQGPSGNTIYF	TGCGCCAGCAGCTTGACTCAGGGACCGTCTGGAAACACCATATATTTT
TRBJ1-5	TRBV15	NA	once	CATSTVGGNQPQHF	TGTGCCACCAGCACCGTCGGGGGAAATCAGCCCCAGCATTTT
TRBJ2-1	TRBV11-3	NA	NA	CASSRGVSSYNEQFF	TGTGCCAGCAGTCGCGGGGTGAGCTCCTACAATGAGCAGTTCTTC
TRBJ1-6	TRBV11-2	NA	NA	CASSAPWDTNSPLHF	TGTGCCAGCAGCGCCCCATGGGACACGAATTCACCCCTCCACTTT
TRBJ1-2	TRBV27	NA	once	CASSLSYGQYGYTF	TGTGCCAGCAGTTTATCGTACGGGCAGTATGGCTACACCTTC
TRBJ1-2	TRBV18	TRBD1	NA	CASSPRVQDRESYTF	TGTGCCAGCTCACCACGGGTGCAGGACAGGGAAAGCTACACCTTC
TRBJ2-3	TRBV6-6	TRBD2	NA	CASSYSPAGGVDTQYF	TGTGCCAGCAGTTACTCTCCAGCGGGGGGCGTCGATACGCAGTATTTT
TRBJ2-5	TRBV6-2/TRBV6-3	NA	NA	CASSYDLGWKTQYF	TGTGCCAGCAGTTACGATCTGGGTTGGAAGACCCAGTACTTC
TRBJ1-2	TRBV30	NA	once	CAWSEGPNGYTF	TGTGCCTGGAGTGAGGGCCCTAATGGCTACACCTTC
TRBJ2-3	TRBV7-9	NA	NA	CASSLFPSGAADTQYF	TGTGCCAGCAGCTTATTCCCCTCCGGGGCGGCGGATACGCAGTATTTT
TRBJ2-1	TRBV6-2/TRBV6-3	NA	NA	CASSYPRTKNEQFF	TGTGCCAGCAGTTACCCTCGTACTAAAAATGAGCAGTTCTTC
TRBJ1-5	TRBV7-2	TRBD1	NA	CASSLTGGNQPQHF	TGTGCCAGCAGCTTGACAGGGGGCAATCAGCCCCAGCATTTT
TRBJ2-2	TRBV18	NA	NA	CASSPVTGELFF	TGTGCCAGCTCACCAGTTACCGGGGAGCTGTTTTTT
TRBJ1-2	TRBV5-1	NA	NA	CASSADTIYGYTF	TGCGCCAGCAGCGCGGACACTATCTATGGCTACACCTTC
TRBJ1-6	TRBV7-2	NA	few	CASSLVRTVDSPLHF	TGTGCCAGCAGCTTAGTCCGGACCGTGGATTCACCCCTCCACTTT